Following are 14 T cell receptor beta chains from one sample sequenced in a study of T cells in Graves' hyperthyroidism and ophthalmopathy. RNA transcripts served as the template for amplifying TCR beta CDR3 regions. The HTBI primer set drove a first-round RT-PCR of the TCR CDR3. Each CDR3 protein is one row after TCRdb ran MiXCR on the multiplex PCR reads. Of around 800,000 distinct CDR3 sequences listed, over 35% are singletons. Sequencing was done on a sample of blood. These receptors originate from a man younger than 35 with Graves' hyperthyroidism.

This clonotype was detected ten times or more. This chain connects TRBV7-2 to TRBJ1-4; 10 positions match TRBD1. V shed 5 bases and J 7 bases; nucleotides not matched to a gene: 4. The CDR3 has 14 amino acids. Germline CDR1 and CDR2: SGHTA and FQGNSA. CDR3 sequence reads: CASSPGQGVEKLFF. The CDR3 bases are TGTGCCAGCAGCCCCGGACAGGGGGTTGAAAAACTGTTTTTT.

At least ten counts were recorded for this clonotype. The J gene is TRBJ1-2, the V gene TRBV25-1, with a possible D match to TRBD1 (5 bases). V dropped 3 bases and J dropped 1 base, with 12 bases sitting between them. CDR1 and CDR2 (germline): MGHDK, SYGVNS. The CDR3 is made up of 15 amino acids. CDR3 residues: CASSERQGINYGYTF. The DNA for the CDR3 is TGTGCCAGCAGTGAGCGGCAGGGAATTAACTATGGCTACACCTTC.

In its sample, this clonotype was seen many times. This chain links TRBV20-1 with TRBJ1-1; 7 bases align to TRBD1. Germline CDR1 DFQATT, CDR2 SNEGSKA (reference sequence). The CDR3 contains 13 residues. V lost 8 bases, J lost 1 base, and 7 bases stayed unmatched. CDR3 in DNA: TGCAGTCCAACCAGGACAGGGAACACTGAAGCTTTCTTT. Translating gives CSPTRTGNTEAFF.

This clonotype was recorded at least ten times. CDR3 sequence (DNA): TGCGCCAGCTCCGCAGGGACGTCGAACACTGAAGCTTTCTTT. It yields the protein CASSAGTSNTEAFF. The chain couples TRBV5-1 to TRBJ1-1; the D gene is possibly TRBD1 (5 bases). In germline, CDR1 is SGHRS, CDR2 YFSETQ. Trimming shortened V by 7 bases and J by 1 base, and 14 bases separated the two germline ends. This CDR3 contains 14 residues.

This clonotype was seen at least ten times. This sequence joins TRBV7-9 and TRBJ2-5; D perhaps matches TRBD1 (6 bases). Trimming stripped 5 bases from V and 2 bases from J, with 18 bases between. This CDR3 comprises 16 residues. Germline values: CDR1 SEHNR, CDR2 FQNEAQ (reference sequence). This CDR3 is CASSHTPGQGQETQYF. In DNA form, the CDR3 reads TGTGCCAGCAGCCACACACCGGGACAAGGACAAGAGACCCAGTACTTC.

In its sample, this clonotype was seen a few times. The V gene is TRBV6-1, the J gene TRBJ1-5; D uncertain. Trimming cost V 5 bases and J 4 bases, with 12 bases left between them. Per germline, CDR1 MNHNS and CDR2 SASEGT. CDR3 length equals 14 residues. This chain's CDR3 is CASSYEGWNQPQHF. The CDR3 DNA reads TGTGCCAGCAGTTACGAGGGTTGGAATCAGCCCCAGCATTTT.

The chain links TRBV20-1 to TRBJ2-2; no definite D call. The V gene's germline CDR1 is DFQATT and CDR2 SNEGSKA (reference sequence). CDR3 length equals 14 residues. The V end was cut by 3 bases, the J end by 5 bases, with 13 bases between. The CDR3 nucleotides are TGCAGTGCTAGGGGGATCCAGAGTACCGGGGAGCTGTTTTTT. Protein product: CSARGIQSTGELFF.

In its sample, this clonotype was seen many times. V is TRBV2 and J is TRBJ1-4; 8 nucleotides agree with TRBD1. J was trimmed by 6 bases and V by 6 bases; bases with no gene match: 9. CDR1 SNHLY and CDR2 FYNNEI come from the germline V gene. The CDR3 contains 15 residues. This chain's CDR3 is CASRARETGDEKLFF. The CDR3 bases are TGTGCCAGCAGAGCCCGGGAGACAGGGGATGAAAAACTGTTTTTT. Full variable domain (missing parts from reference TRBV2 and TRBJ1-4): EPEVTQTPSHQVTQMGQEVILRCVPISNHLYFYWYRQILGQKVEFLVSFYNNEISEKSEIFDDQFSVERPDGSNFTLKIRSTKLEDSAMYFCASRARETGDEKLFFGSGTQLSVL.

In this sample, this clonotype turned up many times. The chain joins TRBV7-9 to TRBJ1-2, with 7 bases fitting TRBD1. The CDR3 runs to 13 residues. The germline CDR1 and CDR2 sequences are SEHNR and FQNEAQ (reference sequence). Losses at the gene ends were 1 base for V and 8 bases for J; bases not matched to a gene: 4. CDR3 amino acids: CASSLEAGGGYTF. CDR3 DNA sequence: TGTGCCAGCAGCTTAGAGGCAGGGGGAGGCTACACCTTC.

The chain carries TRBV7-2 and TRBJ2-7; either TRBD1 or TRBD2 may supply D (6 bases each). Germline V lookup: CDR1 SGHTA, CDR2 FQGNSA. Deletions cut 1 base from V and 2 bases from J, with 18 bases between. This CDR3 region has 17 residues. DNA for the CDR3: TGTGCCAGCAGCTTAGTAGGGGGGACACCCAAGACCTACGAGCAGTACTTC. Amino acid sequence: CASSLVGGTPKTYEQYF.

This chain uses TRBV5-4 with TRBJ2-2; the D gene is possibly TRBD1 (5 bases). Germline V gene sequence: CDR1 SGHNT, CDR2 YYREEE (reference sequence). CDR3 length equals 16 residues. V was shortened by 4 bases and J by 2 bases, with 15 bases between the two germline ends. The CDR3 spells CASSIGGHLNTGELFF. The CDR3 bases are TGTGCCAGCAGCATTGGCGGACATTTAAACACCGGGGAGCTGTTTTTT.

In its sample, this clonotype was seen a few times. The chain combines TRBV12-3 or TRBV12-4 with TRBJ2-6; D not resolved. Trimming took 5 bases from V and 0 from J, leaving 8 bases between them. The CDR3 runs 15 residues. The CDR3 DNA reads as TGTGCCAGCAGTGGGGAAGGCTCTGGGGCCAACGTCCTGACTTTC. Translating gives CASSGEGSGANVLTF.

The chain recombines TRBV2 with TRBJ1-1; D not certain. V dropped 7 bases and J dropped 5 bases, with 17 bases sitting between them. The length of the CDR3 is 14 residues. Germline lookup yields CDR1 SNHLY and CDR2 FYNNEI. The CDR3 nucleotides are TGTGCCAGCACGAAGGAGGAGGCGGTAACTGAAGCTTTCTTT. Protein product: CASTKEEAVTEAFF.

This clonotype has just one count. The rearrangement joins TRBV2 to TRBJ2-2; TRBD2 agrees at 14 bases. Germline V CDR1 and CDR2: SNHLY, FYNNEI. The V gene end was trimmed by 6 bases and the J gene end by 4 bases; junction bases not matched to a gene: 4. This CDR3 comprises 16 residues. CDR3: CASSRGLAGVTGELFF. The CDR3 region has the DNA TGTGCCAGCAGCCGGGGACTAGCGGGGGTCACCGGGGAGCTGTTTTTT.